The T cell receptor beta chain described here comes from a study of cytomegalovirus exposure and HLA in healthy donors. Study-wide findings and caveats: Investigators reported about 160 TCR beta chains as tied to cytomegalovirus. Prior analysis indicated that the majority of TCR beta V segments exhibited productivity approximately 87% or approximately 30% of the time. Reports showed the classifier diagnosing cytomegalovirus status with high specificity and sensitivity.

It was with 60 Vbeta and 13 Jbeta primers that the PCR ran. The method was immunoSEQ multiplex PCR; TCRdb's version includes in-frame clones alone and lacks a portion of them. The repertoire holds 110,000 or so clones, with around 75% as singletons. A remark on this clone: Its antigen remains unknown.

Sequencing was performed on PBMCs. The receptor's source is a man between 40 and 49 years old in good health and CMV-seronegative.

CDR3 residues: CASQQTSGANEQFF. The CDR3 coding sequence is TGCGCCAGCCAACAGACTAGCGGGGCCAATGAGCAGTTCTTC. This sequence joins TRBV10-1 and TRBJ2-1; 11 bases align to TRBD2. The CDR3 totals 14 residues. Trimming cost V 8 bases and J 6 bases; bases outside gene matches: 6. CDR1 is WNHNN and CDR2 is SYGVQD in the germline V gene (reference sequence).